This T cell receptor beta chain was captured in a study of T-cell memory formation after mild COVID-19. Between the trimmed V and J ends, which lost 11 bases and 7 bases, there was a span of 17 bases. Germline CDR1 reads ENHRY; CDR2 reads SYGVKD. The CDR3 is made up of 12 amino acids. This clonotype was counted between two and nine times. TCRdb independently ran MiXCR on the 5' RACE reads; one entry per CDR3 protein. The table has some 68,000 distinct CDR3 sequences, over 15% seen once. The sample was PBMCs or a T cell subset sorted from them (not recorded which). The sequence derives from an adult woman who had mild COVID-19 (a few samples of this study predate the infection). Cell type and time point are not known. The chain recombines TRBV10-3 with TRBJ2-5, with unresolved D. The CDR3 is CAPWAMYGTQYF. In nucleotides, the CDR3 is TGTGCCCCCTGGGCGATGTATGGGACCCAGTACTTC.